These 23 T cell receptor beta chains originate from one sample sequenced in a study of CD8 T cells in ankylosing spondylitis. A single record per CDR3 protein comes from TCRdb applying MiXCR to the 5' RACE reads. The sample has 250,000 to 350,000 distinct CDR3 sequences; roughly 20% are singletons. The sample comprised blood, either unsorted or a sorted T cell fraction (not recorded which). These receptor sequences come from a male donor with ankylosing spondylitis or in good health (not recorded which).

This chain uses TRBV5-1 with TRBJ2-2; D is possibly TRBD2 (6 bases). CDR3 length equals 14 residues. The germline gives CDR1 SGHRS, CDR2 YFSETQ. V was clipped by 0 bases and J by 5 bases, with 8 bases between them. CDR3 in DNA: TGCGCCAGCAGCTTGGGACTAGAGACCGGGGAGCTGTTTTTT. Protein product: CASSLGLETGELFF.

CDR3 bases: TGTGCCAGCAGCTGGGGGTCAGGCATGGCAACTAATGAAAAACTGTTTTTT. Its protein is CASSWGSGMATNEKLFF. The J gene is TRBJ1-4, the V gene TRBV5-6; a possible D gene is TRBD1 (5 bases). Germline loops: CDR1 SGHDT, CDR2 YYEEEE. The CDR3 runs to 17 residues. The V end lost 3 bases, the J end lost 0 bases, and 15 bases lay between the germline ends.

V usage is TRBV18 and J usage is TRBJ2-1, with 7 bases aligning to TRBD1. J was trimmed by 6 bases and V by 3 bases; bases with no gene match: 11. This CDR3 region has 16 residues. Germline V gene sequence: CDR1 KGHSH, CDR2 LQKENI. CDR3 protein: CASSPLPTGRSNEQFF. The CDR3 bases are TGTGCCAGCTCACCCCTACCGACAGGGCGAAGCAATGAGCAGTTCTTC. Looking up the rest from reference TRBV18 and TRBJ2-1 gives the full variable domain: NAGVMQNPRHLVRRRGQEARLRCSPMKGHSHVYWYRQLPEEGLKFMVYLQKENIIDESGMPKERFSAEFPKEGPSILRIQQVVRGDSAAYFCASSPLPTGRSNEQFFGPGTRLTVL.

This chain uses TRBV27 with TRBJ2-5; the match to TRBD2 covers 12 bases. J was trimmed by 5 bases and V by 4 bases; bases with no gene match: 14. The CDR3 length is 18 residues. Germline CDR1 MNHEY, CDR2 SMNVEV (reference sequence). The CDR3 spells CASSSGLAGTTRGETQYF. CDR3 in DNA: TGTGCCAGCAGTTCCGGACTAGCGGGGACCACGAGGGGGGAGACCCAGTACTTC.

The table lists this clonotype with a few counts. V is TRBV28 and J is TRBJ2-4; D is unclear. Trimming removed 5 bases at V and 10 bases at J, with 15 bases between. The CDR3 has 13 residues. Germline loops: CDR1 MDHEN, CDR2 SYDVKM. The CDR3 protein is CASSPGFPVIQYF. CDR3 coding DNA: TGTGCCAGCAGTCCCGGGTTCCCGGTAATTCAGTACTTC.

The chain combines TRBV5-5 with TRBJ1-6; 8 bases map to TRBD1. The CDR3 has 16 amino acids. V dropped 0 bases and J dropped 10; count of bases not matched to a gene: 9. Germline CDR1 SGHKS, CDR2 YYEKEE (reference sequence). The CDR3 loop reads CASSLGTGPSTSPLHF. CDR3 coding DNA: TGTGCCAGCAGCTTGGGGACAGGGCCCTCGACATCACCCCTCCACTTT.

This clonotype was counted only a few times. The chain couples TRBV20-1 to TRBJ2-5; 9 nucleotides align to TRBD1. V lost 0 bases to trimming and J lost 5 bases; unmatched junction nucleotides: 7. Germline V gene data show CDR1 as DFQATT and CDR2 as SNEGSKA (reference sequence). CDR3 length: 15 residues. CDR3 sequence: CSARDRDRGWETQYF. The CDR3, as DNA: TGCAGTGCTAGAGATCGCGACAGGGGGTGGGAGACCCAGTACTTC.

The chain is built from TRBV29-1 and TRBJ1-1, with D tentatively TRBD1 (5 bases). Germline-derived CDR1 and CDR2 are SQVTM and ANQGSEA. The V end lost 1 base, the J end lost 3 bases, and 12 bases lay between the germline ends. The CDR3 is made up of 14 amino acids. The CDR3 is CSVEGGLGHTEAFF. In DNA, the CDR3 is TGCAGCGTTGAAGGGGGACTGGGACACACTGAAGCTTTCTTT.

This clonotype was detected ten times or more. This rearrangement joins TRBV20-1 to TRBJ2-1, with 10 positions matching TRBD1. The V and J ends lost 5 bases and 5 bases, in that order; junction bases with no gene match: 9. There are 15 residues in the CDR3. Germline values: CDR1 DFQATT, CDR2 SNEGSKA (reference sequence). Here the CDR3 DNA reads TGCAGTGCTTTACTGACAGGGGGCGTAGACAATGAGCAGTTCTTC. Protein: CSALLTGGVDNEQFF.

The chain links TRBV6-4 to TRBJ2-2, with D possibly called TRBD1 or TRBD2 (5 bases each). Germline loops: CDR1 MRHNA, CDR2 SNTAGT. The CDR3 spans 17 residues. Trimming shortened V by 3 bases and J by 0 bases, and 14 bases separated the two germline ends. The CDR3 reads CASSDSRGLANTGELFF. CDR3 in DNA: TGTGCCAGCAGTGATTCGAGGGGTCTTGCGAACACCGGGGAGCTGTTTTTT.

This clonotype was picked up a small number of times. The genes are TRBV20-1 and TRBJ2-5; 12 bases fit TRBD2. The CDR3 contains 15 residues. The ends lost 5 bases at V and 2 bases at J; junction bases unmatched: 6. Germline V CDR1 and CDR2: DFQATT, SNEGSKA (reference sequence). The CDR3 region is CSASTSGGFQETQYF. The CDR3 DNA follows: TGCAGTGCTTCGACTAGCGGGGGTTTTCAAGAGACCCAGTACTTC.

This clonotype came up a few times. The rearrangement joins TRBV10-3 to TRBJ2-2; D possibly corresponds to TRBD1 (6 bases). V was clipped by 2 bases and J by 1 base, with 8 bases between them. CDR3 length: 15 amino acids. CDR1 ENHRY and CDR2 SYGVKD come from the germline V gene. CDR3 sequence (DNA): TGTGCCATCAGTGAGCCGGGACAGAACACCGGGGAGCTGTTTTTT. As protein: CAISEPGQNTGELFF.

The J gene is TRBJ2-1, the V gene TRBV7-2; D is undetermined. CDR1 and CDR2 from the germline V gene are SGHTA and FQGNSA. The ends were cut back, 3 bases at V and 5 bases at J, with 11 bases in the middle. This CDR3 has 14 amino acids. The CDR3 reads CASSLGLGNNEQFF. CDR3 nucleotide sequence: TGTGCCAGCAGCTTGGGTCTAGGAAACAATGAGCAGTTCTTC. Complete variable domain (other parts from reference TRBV7-2 and TRBJ2-1): GAGVSQSPSNKVTEKGKDVELRCDPISGHTALYWYRQSLGQGLEFLIYFQGNSAPDKSGLPSDRFSAERTGGSVSTLTIQRTQQEDSAVYLCASSLGLGNNEQFFGPGTRLTVL.

This clonotype was counted a single time. This chain joins TRBV5-6 and TRBJ2-2; the D gene is possibly TRBD1 (5 bases). Germline values: CDR1 SGHDT, CDR2 YYEEEE. V was clipped by 4 bases and J by 3 bases, with 10 bases between them. This CDR3 contains 14 residues. The CDR3 DNA reads as TGTGCCAGCAGCCAGGGCGGTGACACCGGGGAGCTGTTTTTT. As protein: CASSQGGDTGELFF.

The J gene is TRBJ2-3, the V gene TRBV5-1; D may correspond to TRBD1 or TRBD2 (5 bases each). CDR3 length equals 15 residues. Trimming shortened V by 3 bases and J by 1 base, and 12 bases separated the two germline ends. Germline V gene sequence: CDR1 SGHRS, CDR2 YFSETQ. The CDR3 DNA reads as TGCGCCAGCAGCTCCGCCAGAGGGGGCACAGATACGCAGTATTTT. It specifies CASSSARGGTDTQYF.

This clonotype turned up a few times. This chain uses TRBV6-5 with TRBJ2-3, with 9 bases fitting TRBD1. CDR3 size: 17 residues. Per germline, CDR1 MNHEY and CDR2 SVGAGI. Trimming at V came to 0 bases and at J to 0 bases, leaving 4 bases not matched to a gene. This chain's CDR3 is CASSYSQGASSTDTQYF. CDR3 DNA sequence: TGTGCCAGCAGTTACTCACAGGGGGCGAGTAGCACAGATACGCAGTATTTT.

The chain carries TRBV5-1 and TRBJ2-3; 7 bases fit TRBD1. This CDR3 region has 14 residues. V was pared by 1 base and J by 4 bases, with 3 bases of the junction left unmatched. Germline V gene data show CDR1 as SGHRS and CDR2 as YFSETQ. CDR3 sequence: CASSLPGGADTQYF. CDR3 DNA sequence: TGCGCCAGCAGCTTGCCAGGGGGAGCAGATACGCAGTATTTT. Using reference TRBV5-1 and TRBJ2-3 for the parts outside the CDR3, the full variable domain is KAGVTQTPRYLIKTRGQQVTLSCSPISGHRSVSWYQQTPGQGLQFLFEYFSETQRNKGNFPGRFSGRQFSNSRSEMNVSTLELGDSALYLCASSLPGGADTQYFGPGTRLTVL.

The chain has TRBV7-9 and TRBJ1-1, with D possibly matching TRBD1 (5 bases). V was trimmed by 8 bases and J by 1 base, leaving 17 bases between them. Germline CDR1 is SEHNR and CDR2 is FQNEAQ (reference sequence). The CDR3 is 15 amino acids. DNA of the CDR3: TGTGCCAGCCGATCTTCGGGGGTCCAGAACACTGAAGCTTTCTTT. Protein sequence: CASRSSGVQNTEAFF. The variable domain in full, completed from reference TRBV7-9 and TRBJ1-1, reads DTGVSQNPRHKITKRGQNVTFRCDPISEHNRLYWYRQTLGQGPEFLTYFQNEAQLEKSRLLSDRFSAERPKGSFSTLEIQRTEQGDSAMYLCASRSSGVQNTEAFFGQGTRLTVV.

A single count supports this clonotype. The chain carries TRBV5-6 and TRBJ1-2, with D possibly being TRBD1 (5 bases). The V gene lost 6 bases and the J gene lost 7 bases, with 19 bases spanning the gap. CDR1 and CDR2 (germline): SGHDT, YYEEEE. The CDR3 loop spans 14 amino acids. Written as DNA, the CDR3 is TGTGCCAGCACCGAGGGACTCTCGGCGGGTGGCTACACCTTC. Amino acids: CASTEGLSAGGYTF.

This chain connects TRBV20-1 to TRBJ1-1; 9 nucleotides line up with TRBD1. The ends lost 3 bases at V and 11 bases at J; junction bases unmatched: 7. This CDR3 contains 12 residues. CDR1 DFQATT and CDR2 SNEGSKA come from the germline V gene (reference sequence). CDR3 in DNA: TGCAGTGCTAGCGTGGGACAGGGCGGCGCTTTCTTT. Amino acids: CSASVGQGGAFF.

The sample holds a few counts of this clonotype. The V gene is TRBV5-1, the J gene TRBJ2-4; 10 bases agree with TRBD1. The germline V gene encodes CDR1 SGHRS and CDR2 YFSETQ. CDR3 length equals 14 residues. V gave up 3 bases and J gave up 4 bases; unmatched junction bases: 1. Written as DNA, the CDR3 is TGCGCCAGCAGCTCGGGACAGGGGAAAAACATTCAGTACTTC. Residues: CASSSGQGKNIQYF.

The rearrangement uses TRBV6-1 and TRBJ1-2; 7 nucleotides match TRBD1. The CDR3 extends over 14 amino acids. Trimming cost V 5 bases and J 4 bases; bases outside gene matches: 7. Germline CDR1 reads MNHNS; CDR2 reads SASEGT. CDR3 amino acids: CASSQSGTVYGYTF. The CDR3 coding sequence is TGTGCCAGCAGTCAATCCGGGACAGTCTATGGCTACACCTTC.

This clonotype was counted between two and nine times. This chain joins TRBV12-3 or TRBV12-4 and TRBJ1-2; 7 bases match TRBD1. V shed 6 bases, J shed 9 bases, and the junction held 10 bases outside the gene matches. The CDR3 contains 13 residues. CDR3 sequence: CASSTGQEYSYTF. DNA for the CDR3: TGTGCCAGCAGCACCGGACAGGAATACAGCTACACCTTC.